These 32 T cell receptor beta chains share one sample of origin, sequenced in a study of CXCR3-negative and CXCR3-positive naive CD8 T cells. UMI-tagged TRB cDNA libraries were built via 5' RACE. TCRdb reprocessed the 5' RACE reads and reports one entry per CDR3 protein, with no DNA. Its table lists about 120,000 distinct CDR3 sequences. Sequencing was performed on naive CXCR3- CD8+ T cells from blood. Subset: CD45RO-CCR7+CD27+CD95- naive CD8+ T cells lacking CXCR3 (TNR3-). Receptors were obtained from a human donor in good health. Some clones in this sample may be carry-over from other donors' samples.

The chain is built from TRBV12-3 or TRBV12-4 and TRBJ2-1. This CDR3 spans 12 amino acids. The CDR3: CASSRLDNEQFF.

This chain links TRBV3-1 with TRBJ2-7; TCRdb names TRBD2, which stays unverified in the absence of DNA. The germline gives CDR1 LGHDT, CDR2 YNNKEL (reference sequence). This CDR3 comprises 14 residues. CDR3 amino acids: CASSHRWGENEQYF.

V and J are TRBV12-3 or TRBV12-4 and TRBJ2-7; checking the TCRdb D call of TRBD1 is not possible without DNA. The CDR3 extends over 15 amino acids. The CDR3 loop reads CASSERAGTAYEPYF.

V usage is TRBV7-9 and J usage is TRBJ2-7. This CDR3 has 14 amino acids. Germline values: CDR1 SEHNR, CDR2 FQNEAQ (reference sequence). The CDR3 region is CASSLVGFGYEQYF.

CDR3 loop: CASSTPKRGVSYEQYF. This chain links TRBV7-6 with TRBJ2-7; TCRdb returns TRBD2, unconfirmable since there is no DNA. CDR3 length equals 16 residues. CDR1 is SGHVS and CDR2 is FNYEAQ in the germline V gene.

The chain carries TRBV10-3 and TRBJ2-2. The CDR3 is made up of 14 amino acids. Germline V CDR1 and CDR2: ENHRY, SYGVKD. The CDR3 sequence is CAISNPTRPGELFF.

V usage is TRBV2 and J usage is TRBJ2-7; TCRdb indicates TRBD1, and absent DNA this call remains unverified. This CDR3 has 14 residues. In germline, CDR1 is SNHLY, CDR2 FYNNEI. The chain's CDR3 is CASSRTGGAYEQYF.

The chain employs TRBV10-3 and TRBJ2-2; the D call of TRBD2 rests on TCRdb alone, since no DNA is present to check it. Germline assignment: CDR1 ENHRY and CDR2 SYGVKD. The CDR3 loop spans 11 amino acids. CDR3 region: CATSEGGELFF.

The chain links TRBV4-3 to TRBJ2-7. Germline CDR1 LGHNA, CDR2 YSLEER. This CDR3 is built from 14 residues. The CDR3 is CASSQGSGSHEQYF.

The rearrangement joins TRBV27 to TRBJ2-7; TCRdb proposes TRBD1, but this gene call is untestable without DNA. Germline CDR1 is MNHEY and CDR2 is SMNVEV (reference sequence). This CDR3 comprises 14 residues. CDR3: CASKGTAISYEQYF.

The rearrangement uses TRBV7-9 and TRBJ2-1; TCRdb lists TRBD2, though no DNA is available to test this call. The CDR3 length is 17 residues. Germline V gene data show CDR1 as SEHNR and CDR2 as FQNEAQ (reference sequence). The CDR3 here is CASSSASGLLYYNEQFF.

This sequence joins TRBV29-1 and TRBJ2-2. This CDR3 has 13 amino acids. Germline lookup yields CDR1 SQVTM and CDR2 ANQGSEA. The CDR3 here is CSAFSFGTGELFF.

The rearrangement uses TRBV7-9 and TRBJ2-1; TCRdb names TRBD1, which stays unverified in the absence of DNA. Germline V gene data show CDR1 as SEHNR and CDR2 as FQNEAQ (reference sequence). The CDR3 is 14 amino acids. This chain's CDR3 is CASSNRDRVYEQFF.

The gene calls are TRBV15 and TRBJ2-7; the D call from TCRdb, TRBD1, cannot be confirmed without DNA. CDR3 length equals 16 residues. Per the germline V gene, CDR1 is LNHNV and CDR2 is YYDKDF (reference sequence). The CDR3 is CATESYAGQGAYEQYF.

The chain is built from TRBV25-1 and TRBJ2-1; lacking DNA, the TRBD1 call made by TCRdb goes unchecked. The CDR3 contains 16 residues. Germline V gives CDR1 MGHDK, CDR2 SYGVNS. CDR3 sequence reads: CASSETWDREYNEQFF.

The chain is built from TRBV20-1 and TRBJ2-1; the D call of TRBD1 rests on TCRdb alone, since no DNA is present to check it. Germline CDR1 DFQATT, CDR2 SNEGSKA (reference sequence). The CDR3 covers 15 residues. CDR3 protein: CSAPDLGPDYNEQFF.

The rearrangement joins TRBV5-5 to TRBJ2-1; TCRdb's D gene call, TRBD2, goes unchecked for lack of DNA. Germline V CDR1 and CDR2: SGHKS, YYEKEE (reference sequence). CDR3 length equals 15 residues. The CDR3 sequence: CASSVAEGTYNEQFF.

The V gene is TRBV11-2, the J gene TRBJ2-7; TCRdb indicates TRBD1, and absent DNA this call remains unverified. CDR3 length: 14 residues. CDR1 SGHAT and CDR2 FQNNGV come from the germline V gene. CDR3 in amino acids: CASSIQGSLYEQYF.

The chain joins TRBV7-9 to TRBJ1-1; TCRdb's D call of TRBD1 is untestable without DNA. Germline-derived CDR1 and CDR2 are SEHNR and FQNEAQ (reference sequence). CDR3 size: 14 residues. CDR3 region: CASSPGPRGTEAFF. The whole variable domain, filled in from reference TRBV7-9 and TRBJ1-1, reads DTGVSQNPRHKITKRGQNVTFRCDPISEHNRLYWYRQTLGQGPEFLTYFQNEAQLEKSRLLSDRFSAERPKGSFSTLEIQRTEQGDSAMYLCASSPGPRGTEAFFGQGTRLTVV.

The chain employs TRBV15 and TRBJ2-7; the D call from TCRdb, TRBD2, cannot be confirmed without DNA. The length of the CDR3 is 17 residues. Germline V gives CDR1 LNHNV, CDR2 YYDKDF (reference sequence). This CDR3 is CATSSAILAGESYEQYF.

The chain's CDR3 is CSVELGQTYEQYF. The chain combines TRBV29-1 with TRBJ2-7; TCRdb proposes TRBD1, but this gene call is untestable without DNA. The CDR3 sequence is 13 residues long. Germline-derived CDR1 and CDR2 are SQVTM and ANQGSEA.

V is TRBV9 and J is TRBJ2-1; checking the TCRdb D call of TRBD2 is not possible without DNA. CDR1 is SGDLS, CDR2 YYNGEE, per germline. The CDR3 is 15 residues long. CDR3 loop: CASSVGLAGVNEQFF.

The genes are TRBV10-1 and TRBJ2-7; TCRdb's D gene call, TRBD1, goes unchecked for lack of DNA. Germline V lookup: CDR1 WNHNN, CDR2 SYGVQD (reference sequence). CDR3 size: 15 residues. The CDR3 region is CASIPPGQTTYEQYF.

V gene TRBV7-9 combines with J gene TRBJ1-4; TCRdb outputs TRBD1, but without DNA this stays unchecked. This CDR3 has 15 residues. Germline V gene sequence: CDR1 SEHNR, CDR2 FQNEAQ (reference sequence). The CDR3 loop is CASSRTSPGDEKLFF.

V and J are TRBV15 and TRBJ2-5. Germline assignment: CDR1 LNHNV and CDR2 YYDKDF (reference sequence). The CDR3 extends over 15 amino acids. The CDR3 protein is CATSSEGREEETQYF.

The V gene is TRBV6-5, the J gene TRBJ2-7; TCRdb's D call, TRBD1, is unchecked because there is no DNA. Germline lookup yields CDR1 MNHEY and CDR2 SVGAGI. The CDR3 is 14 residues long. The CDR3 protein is CASSYLAGAYEQYF.

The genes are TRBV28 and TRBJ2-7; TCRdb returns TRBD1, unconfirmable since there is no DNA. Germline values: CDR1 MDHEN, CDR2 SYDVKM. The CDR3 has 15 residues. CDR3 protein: CASTPTGTVSCEQYF.

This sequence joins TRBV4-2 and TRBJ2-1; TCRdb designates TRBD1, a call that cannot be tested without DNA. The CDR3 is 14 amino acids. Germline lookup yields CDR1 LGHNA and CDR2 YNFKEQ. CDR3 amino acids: CASSRGTGDNEQFF.

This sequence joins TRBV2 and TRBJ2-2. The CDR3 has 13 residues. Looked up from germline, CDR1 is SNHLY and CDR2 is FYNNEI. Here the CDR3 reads CARAVANTGELFF.

The CDR3 sequence is CASSLLAGPYEQYF. The chain combines TRBV7-3 with TRBJ2-7; absent DNA, TCRdb's TRBD2 call cannot be checked. The V gene's germline CDR1 is SGHTA and CDR2 FQGTGA. The CDR3 runs 14 residues.

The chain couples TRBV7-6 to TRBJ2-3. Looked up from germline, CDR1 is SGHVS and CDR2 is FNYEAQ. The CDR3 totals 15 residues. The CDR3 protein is CASSLGGTSTDTQYF. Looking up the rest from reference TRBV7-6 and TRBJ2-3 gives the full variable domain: GAGVSQSPRYKVTKRGQDVALRCDPISGHVSLYWYRQALGQGPEFLTYFNYEAQQDKSGLPNDRFSAERPEGSISTLTIQRTEQRDSAMYRCASSLGGTSTDTQYFGPGTRLTVL.

This chain's CDR3 is CASSPLGVDYEQYF. This chain joins TRBV9 and TRBJ2-7; with no DNA, the TCRdb D assignment of TRBD1 cannot be verified. The germline gives CDR1 SGDLS, CDR2 YYNGEE. The CDR3 covers 14 residues.